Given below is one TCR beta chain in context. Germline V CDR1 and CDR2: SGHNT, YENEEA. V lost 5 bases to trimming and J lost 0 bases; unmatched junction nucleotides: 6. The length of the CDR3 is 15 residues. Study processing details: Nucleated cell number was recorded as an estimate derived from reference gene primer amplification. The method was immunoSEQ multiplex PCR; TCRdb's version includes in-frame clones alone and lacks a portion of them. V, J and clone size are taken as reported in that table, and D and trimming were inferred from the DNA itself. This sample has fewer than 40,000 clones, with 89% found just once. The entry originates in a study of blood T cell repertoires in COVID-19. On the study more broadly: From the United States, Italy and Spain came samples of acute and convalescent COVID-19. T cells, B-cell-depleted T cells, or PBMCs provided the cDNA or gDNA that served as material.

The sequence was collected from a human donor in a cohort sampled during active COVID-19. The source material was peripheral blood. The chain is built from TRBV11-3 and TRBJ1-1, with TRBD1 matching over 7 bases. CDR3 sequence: CASSRGRGMNTEAFF. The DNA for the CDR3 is TGTGCCAGCAGCAGGGGGCGAGGGATGAACACTGAAGCTTTCTTT.